The TCR beta chain under discussion was sequenced for a study of blood T cells in healthy people across ages (dated by TCRdb to between 2015 and 2016). About the investigation overall: Template switching captured roughly one uniquely barcoded TCR beta cDNA molecule per two T cells in model experiments. Using the same blood draw, the study looked at two additional independent replicas of 1 million unique cDNA reads for two donors, one aged 18 to 29 and the other aged 80 or older. To track age-related changes in TCR beta repertoire diversity, the study relied on deep sequencing normalized with unique cDNA molecular identifiers. Four age groups were formed from the donors: young (average approximately 16 years), middle-aged (approximately 40), aged (about 68) and long-lived (approximately 78).

From the germline V gene (reference sequence), CDR1 is DFQATT and CDR2 is SNEGSKA. The junction carries 8 bases between V and J, which are trimmed by 0 bases and 0 bases respectively. From the cysteine up to the phenylalanine, the CDR3 has a length of 15 residues. CDR3 DNA is the only sequence kept; it has 45 bases, read in frame from the first base. On this clonotype: The antigen it recognizes is unknown. Base qualities were left out, and no much larger clone turns up one base away.

Paper-wide results and their limitations: The long-lived group showed more naive CD4+ T cells, fewer expanded clones and increased TCR diversity than the aged group, suggesting age selection. Because the CMV infection status of the donors was unknown, age-related changes in expanded clonotypes may potentially have been confounded. Bulk unsorted PBMC profiling prevented conclusive comparison of naive and antigen-experienced compartments. As age increased, observed TCR beta diversity per million T cells dropped in a roughly linear way, and a significant reduction was already evident by age 40. There was a strong correlation between observed TCR beta diversity and the percentage of naive T cells measured by flow cytometry. Total diversity estimates from one million sequenced T cells were considered lower bounds and underestimates.

Libraries were built with 5' RACE. TCRdb shows the sequencer as Illumina HiSeq 2500. A second PCR of about 6 to 11 cycles was performed with a sample-barcoded 5' primer and a J-beta primer mix. Each TCR beta cDNA molecule received a unique molecular identifier from a template-switch 5' adaptor carrying 12 random nucleotides. At least 3 million CDR3-containing paired-end reads were obtained from each sample. First-strand cDNA was synthesized from all RNA with the Mint cDNA synthesis kit, primed by a TRBC-specific oligonucleotide. Following uracil-DNA glycosylase treatment, all cDNA underwent a first 18-cycle PCR with the universal primers M1SS and BC2_uni_R. As for the original processing: For normalization, 1 million high-quality reads were randomly selected from each sample, with every read carrying a distinct molecular identifier. Instead of being binned into consensus sequences, reads with shared molecular identifiers were discarded. MiTCR, run with a Q25 quality threshold and the strictest error-elimination algorithm, handled CDR3 identification, clonotype clustering and error correction. Lower-bound total TCR beta diversity was estimated with a nonparametric unseen species model using Euler transformation. TCRdb took the public reads, trimmed them with fastp at Q25, ran MiXCR for clone calling and kept in-frame beta chains. Entries are consolidated by CDR3 protein sequence, retaining the most common genes and DNA. The V and J calls and clone size are TCRdb's, not the authors'. In this sample the table shows 450,000 to 650,000 distinct CDR3 sequences, 24% of which occur a single time. The top ten clones comprise just under 9% of the sample.

Donors were under 40 systemically healthy Caucasian individuals from Russia aged roughly 6 to 90 years. Around 9.9 milliliters of peripheral blood were collected from each donor into EDTA-treated Vacutainer tubes. Ficoll-Paque density-gradient centrifugation was used to isolate PBMCs, with at least 7 million obtained per sample. Trizol reagent was used to extract total RNA from PBMCs, with at least 6 micrograms per sample. For every donor, an aliquot of PBMCs went through flow cytometry to measure the percentages of naive CD45RAhigh/CD27high T cells. The data also belong to a second study, concerning T cells of mothers and their children. The second study's paper adds: The donors were nine systemically healthy Caucasian individuals, made up of three mothers and their six children. cDNA synthesis consumed the entire amount of extracted RNA, loaded at about 1.6 ug RNA in each 15 ul reaction. In the second PCR, sample barcodes and 2-4 random nucleotides were introduced via the M1S primer. Each mother yielded over 9.5 million TCR beta CDR3 reads and each child 2.5 million to 3.5 million reads. Thymic selection similarly shapes TCR recombination output in related and unrelated pairs, with minor effect from inherited differences. Normalized repertoire overlap in related mother-child pairs was always slightly higher than in unrelated mother-child pairs, but the difference was never significant. No persistent microchimeric T cell clones were found, with a detection sensitivity of approximately 95 clones per million clonotypes. To look for features that set related mother-child pairs apart from unrelated individuals, the researchers ran deep NGS to compare the TCR beta repertoires of mothers and children. The mean age was approximately 41 +/- 4 years for the mothers and roughly 10 +/- 4 years for the children. After adapter ligation with NEBNext reagents, the libraries were sequenced on Illumina HiSeq 2000 with 100+100 nt paired-end reads. To prevent cross-contamination, the mother and child libraries were prepared a month apart and were sequenced in separate runs. For each donor, somewhere between roughly 450,000 and 2,200,000 distinct TCR beta clonotypes were identified. Naive TCR beta clonotypes were estimated from low-frequency clonotypes matched to each donor's FACS-determined naive share, without sorting.

The origin of this receptor is a boy aged 5-17 years in good health. The sample was blood. The chain uses TRBV20-1 and TRBJ2-2, with a tentative D gene TRBD1 over 6 matching bases. The DNA is as follows: TGCAGTGCTAGAGATCAGGGGTCGAACACCGGGGAGCTGTTTTTT. It is translated as CSARDQGSNTGELFF.